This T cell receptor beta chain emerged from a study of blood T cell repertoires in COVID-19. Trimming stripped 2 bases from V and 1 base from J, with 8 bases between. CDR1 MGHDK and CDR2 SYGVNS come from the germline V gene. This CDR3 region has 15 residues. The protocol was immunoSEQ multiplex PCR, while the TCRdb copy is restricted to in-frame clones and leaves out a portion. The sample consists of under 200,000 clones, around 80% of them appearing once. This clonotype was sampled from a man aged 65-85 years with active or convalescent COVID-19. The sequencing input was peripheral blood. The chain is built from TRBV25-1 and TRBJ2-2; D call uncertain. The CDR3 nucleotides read TGTGCCAGCAGTGAAACGCGAGTGAACACCGGGGAGCTGTTTTTT. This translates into CASSETRVNTGELFF.